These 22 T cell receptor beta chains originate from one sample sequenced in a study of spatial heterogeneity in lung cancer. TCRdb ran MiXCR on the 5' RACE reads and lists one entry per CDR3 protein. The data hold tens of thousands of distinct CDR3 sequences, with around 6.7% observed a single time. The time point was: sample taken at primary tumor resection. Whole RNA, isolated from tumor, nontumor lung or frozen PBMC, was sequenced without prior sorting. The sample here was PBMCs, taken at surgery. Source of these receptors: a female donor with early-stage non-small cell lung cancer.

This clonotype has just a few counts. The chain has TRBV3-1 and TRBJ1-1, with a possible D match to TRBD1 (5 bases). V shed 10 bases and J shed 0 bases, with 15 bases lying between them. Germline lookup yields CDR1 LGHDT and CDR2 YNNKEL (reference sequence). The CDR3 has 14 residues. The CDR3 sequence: CANRPHGVNTEAFF. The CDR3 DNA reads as TGTGCCAACAGGCCCCACGGGGTGAACACTGAAGCTTTCTTT.

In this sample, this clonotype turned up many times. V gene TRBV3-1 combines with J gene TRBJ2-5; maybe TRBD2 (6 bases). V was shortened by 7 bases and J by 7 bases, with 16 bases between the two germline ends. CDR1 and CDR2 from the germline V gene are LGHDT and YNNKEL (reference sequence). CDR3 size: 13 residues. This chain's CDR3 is CASTLAASLTQYF. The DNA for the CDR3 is TGTGCCAGCACTTTAGCGGCCTCGTTGACCCAGTACTTC.

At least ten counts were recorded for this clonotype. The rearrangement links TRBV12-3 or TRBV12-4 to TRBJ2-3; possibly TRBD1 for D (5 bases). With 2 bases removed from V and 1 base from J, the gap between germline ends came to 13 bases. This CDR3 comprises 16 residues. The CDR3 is CASSLTTATGTDTQYF. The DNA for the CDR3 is TGTGCCAGCAGTTTAACAACCGCGACAGGCACAGATACGCAGTATTTT.

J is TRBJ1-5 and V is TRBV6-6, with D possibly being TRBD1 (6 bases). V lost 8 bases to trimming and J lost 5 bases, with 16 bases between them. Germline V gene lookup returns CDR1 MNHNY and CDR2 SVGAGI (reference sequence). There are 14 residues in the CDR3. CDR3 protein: CASGKGVDYQPQHF. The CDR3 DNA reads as TGTGCCAGCGGAAAGGGGGTTGACTATCAGCCCCAGCATTTT.

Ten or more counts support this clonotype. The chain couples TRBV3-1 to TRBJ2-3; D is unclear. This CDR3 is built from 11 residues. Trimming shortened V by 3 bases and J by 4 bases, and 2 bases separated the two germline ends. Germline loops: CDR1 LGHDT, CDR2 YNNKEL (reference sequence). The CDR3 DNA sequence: TGTGCCAGCAGCCAGGCAGATACGCAGTATTTT. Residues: CASSQADTQYF.

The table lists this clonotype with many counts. The CDR3 region is CASSLEGGPPGDTQYF. CDR3 DNA: TGCGCCAGCAGCTTGGAAGGGGGGCCGCCGGGAGATACGCAGTATTTT. The chain couples TRBV5-1 to TRBJ2-3, with D tentatively TRBD1 or TRBD2 (6 bases each). Germline values: CDR1 SGHRS, CDR2 YFSETQ. This CDR3 is built from 16 residues. V was clipped by 0 bases and J by 5 bases, with 16 bases between them. Full variable domain (outside the CDR3, taken from reference TRBV5-1 and TRBJ2-3): KAGVTQTPRYLIKTRGQQVTLSCSPISGHRSVSWYQQTPGQGLQFLFEYFSETQRNKGNFPGRFSGRQFSNSRSEMNVSTLELGDSALYLCASSLEGGPPGDTQYFGPGTRLTVL.

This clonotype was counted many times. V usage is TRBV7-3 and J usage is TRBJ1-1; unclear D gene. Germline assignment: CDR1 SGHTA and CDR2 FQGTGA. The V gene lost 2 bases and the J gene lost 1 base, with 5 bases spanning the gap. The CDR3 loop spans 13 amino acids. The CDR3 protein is CASSLGANTEAFF. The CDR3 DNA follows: TGTGCCAGCAGCTTAGGAGCGAACACTGAAGCTTTCTTT.

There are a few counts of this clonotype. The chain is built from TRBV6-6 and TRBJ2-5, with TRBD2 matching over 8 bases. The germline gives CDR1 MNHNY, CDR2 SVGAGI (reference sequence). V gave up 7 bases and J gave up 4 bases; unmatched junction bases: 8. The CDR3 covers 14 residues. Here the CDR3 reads CASTLAGSPETQYF. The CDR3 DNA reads TGTGCCAGCACCTTAGCGGGGAGTCCAGAGACCCAGTACTTC.

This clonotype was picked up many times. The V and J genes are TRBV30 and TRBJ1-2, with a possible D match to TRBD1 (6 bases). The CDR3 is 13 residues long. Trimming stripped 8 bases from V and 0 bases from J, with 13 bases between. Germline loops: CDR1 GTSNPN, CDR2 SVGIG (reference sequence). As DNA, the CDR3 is TGTGCCGCCACAGGGCAAGCTAACTATGGCTACACCTTC. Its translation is CAATGQANYGYTF.

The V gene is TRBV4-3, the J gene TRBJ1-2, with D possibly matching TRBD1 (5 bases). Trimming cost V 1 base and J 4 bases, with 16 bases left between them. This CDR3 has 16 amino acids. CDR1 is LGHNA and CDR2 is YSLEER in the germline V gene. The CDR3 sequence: CASSQGGGRGTYGYTF. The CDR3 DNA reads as TGCGCCAGCAGCCAAGGTGGGGGAAGGGGAACCTATGGCTACACCTTC.

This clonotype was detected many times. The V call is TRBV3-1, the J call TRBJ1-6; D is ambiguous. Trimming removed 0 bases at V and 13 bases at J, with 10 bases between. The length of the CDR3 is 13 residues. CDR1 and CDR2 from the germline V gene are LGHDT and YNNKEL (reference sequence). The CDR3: CASSQDLSGPLHF. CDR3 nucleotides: TGTGCCAGCAGCCAAGATCTCAGCGGCCCCCTCCACTTT.

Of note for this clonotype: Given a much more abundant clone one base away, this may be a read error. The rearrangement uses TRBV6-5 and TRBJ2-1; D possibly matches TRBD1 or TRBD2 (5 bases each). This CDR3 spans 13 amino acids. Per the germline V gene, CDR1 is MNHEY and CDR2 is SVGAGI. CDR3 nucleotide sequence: TGTGCCTGCAGTTACTCCTGGGGGAATGAGCAGTTCTTC. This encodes CACSYSWGNEQFF.

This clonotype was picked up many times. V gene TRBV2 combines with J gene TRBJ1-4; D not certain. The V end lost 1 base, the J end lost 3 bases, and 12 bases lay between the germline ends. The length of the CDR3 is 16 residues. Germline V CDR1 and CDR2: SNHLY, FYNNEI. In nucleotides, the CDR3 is TGTGCCAGCAGTGAAGTAAGGGTGAAGGCTAATGAAAAACTGTTTTTT. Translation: CASSEVRVKANEKLFF.

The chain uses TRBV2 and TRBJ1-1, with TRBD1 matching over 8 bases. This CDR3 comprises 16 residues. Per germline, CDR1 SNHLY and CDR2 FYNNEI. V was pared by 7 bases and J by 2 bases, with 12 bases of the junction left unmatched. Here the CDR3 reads CASISQGALTNTEAFF. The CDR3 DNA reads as TGTGCCAGCATTAGTCAGGGGGCCTTAACCAACACTGAAGCTTTCTTT.

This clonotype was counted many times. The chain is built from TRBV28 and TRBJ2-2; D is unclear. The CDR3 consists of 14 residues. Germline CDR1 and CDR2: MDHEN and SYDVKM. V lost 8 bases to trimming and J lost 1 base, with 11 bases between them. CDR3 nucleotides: TGTGCCAGCCTCAGGCCCTTGAACACCGGGGAGCTGTTTTTT. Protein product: CASLRPLNTGELFF.

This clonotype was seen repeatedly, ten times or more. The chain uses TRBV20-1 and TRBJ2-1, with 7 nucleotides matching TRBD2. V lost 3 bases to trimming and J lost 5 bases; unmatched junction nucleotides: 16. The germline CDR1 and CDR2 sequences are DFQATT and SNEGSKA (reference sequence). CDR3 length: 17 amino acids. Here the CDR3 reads CSARAPLAGSKNNEQFF. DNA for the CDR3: TGCAGTGCTAGGGCCCCCTTAGCGGGTTCGAAAAACAATGAGCAGTTCTTC.

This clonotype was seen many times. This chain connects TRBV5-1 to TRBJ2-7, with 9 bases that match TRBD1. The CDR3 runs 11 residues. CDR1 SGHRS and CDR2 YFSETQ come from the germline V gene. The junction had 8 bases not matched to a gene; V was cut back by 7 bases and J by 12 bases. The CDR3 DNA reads TGCGCCAGCCTAGGTGGGACAGGGCTGTACTTC. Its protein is CASLGGTGLYF.

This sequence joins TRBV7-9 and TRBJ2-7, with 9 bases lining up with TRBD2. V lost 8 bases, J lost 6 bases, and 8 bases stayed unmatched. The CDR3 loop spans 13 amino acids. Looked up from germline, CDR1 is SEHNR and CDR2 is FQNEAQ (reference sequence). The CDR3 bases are TGTGCCAGCGGCCGGCTAGCGGGGATCGAGCAGTACTTC. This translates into CASGRLAGIEQYF.

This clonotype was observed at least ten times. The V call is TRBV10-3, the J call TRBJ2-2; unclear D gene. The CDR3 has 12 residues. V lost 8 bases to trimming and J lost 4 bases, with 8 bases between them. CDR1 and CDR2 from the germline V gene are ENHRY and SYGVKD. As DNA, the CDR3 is TGTGCCATCCGGACGGCCACCGGGGAGCTGTTTTTT. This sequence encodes CAIRTATGELFF.

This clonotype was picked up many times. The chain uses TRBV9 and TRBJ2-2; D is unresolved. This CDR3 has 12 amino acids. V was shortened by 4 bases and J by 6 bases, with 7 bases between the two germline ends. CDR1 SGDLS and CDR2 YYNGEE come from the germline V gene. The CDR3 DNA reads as TGTGCCAGCAGCCCCCAGTCCGGGGAGCTGTTTTTT. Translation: CASSPQSGELFF.

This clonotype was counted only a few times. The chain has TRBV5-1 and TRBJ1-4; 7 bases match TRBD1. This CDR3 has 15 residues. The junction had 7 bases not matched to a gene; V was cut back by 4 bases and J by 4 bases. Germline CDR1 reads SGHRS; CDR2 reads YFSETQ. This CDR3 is CASSGGQSRNEKLFF. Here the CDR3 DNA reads TGCGCCAGCAGCGGGGGACAGTCACGTAATGAAAAACTGTTTTTT.

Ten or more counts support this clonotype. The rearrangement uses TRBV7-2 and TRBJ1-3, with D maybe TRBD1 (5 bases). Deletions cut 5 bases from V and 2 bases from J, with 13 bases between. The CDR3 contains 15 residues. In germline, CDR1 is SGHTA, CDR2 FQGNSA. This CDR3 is CASSPQATAGNTIYF. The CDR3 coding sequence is TGTGCCAGCAGCCCACAGGCGACTGCTGGAAACACCATATATTTT.